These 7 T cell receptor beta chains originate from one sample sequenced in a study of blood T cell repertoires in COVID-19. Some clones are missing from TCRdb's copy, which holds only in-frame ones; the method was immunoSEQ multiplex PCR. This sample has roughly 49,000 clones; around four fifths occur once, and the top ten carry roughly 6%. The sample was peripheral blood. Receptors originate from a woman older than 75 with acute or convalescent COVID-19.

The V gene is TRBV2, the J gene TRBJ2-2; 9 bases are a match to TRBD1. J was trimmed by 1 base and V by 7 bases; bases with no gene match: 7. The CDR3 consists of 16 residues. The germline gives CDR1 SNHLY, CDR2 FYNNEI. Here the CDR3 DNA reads TGTGCCAGCAACTATCCGGGACAGGGGAACACCGGGGAGCTGTTTTTT. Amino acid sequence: CASNYPGQGNTGELFF.

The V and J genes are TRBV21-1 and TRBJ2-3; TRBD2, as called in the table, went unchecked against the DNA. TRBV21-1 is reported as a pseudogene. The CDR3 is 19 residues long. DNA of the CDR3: TGTGCCAGCAGCAAAGCGGGACTAGCGGAGAGCTCTAGCACAGATACGCAGTATTTT. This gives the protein CASSKAGLAESSSTDTQYF.

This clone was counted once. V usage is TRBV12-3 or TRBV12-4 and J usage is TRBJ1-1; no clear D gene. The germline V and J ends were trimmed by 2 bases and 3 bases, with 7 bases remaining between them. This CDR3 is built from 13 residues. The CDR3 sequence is CASSLREDTEAFF. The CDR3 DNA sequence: TGTGCCAGCAGTTTAAGGGAGGACACTGAAGCTTTCTTT.

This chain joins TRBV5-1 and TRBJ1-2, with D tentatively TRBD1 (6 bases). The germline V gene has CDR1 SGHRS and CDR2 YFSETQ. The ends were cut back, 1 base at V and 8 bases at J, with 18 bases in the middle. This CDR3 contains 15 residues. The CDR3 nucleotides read TGCGCCAGCAGCTTGATCCAGGGGTTATTGGAGGGCTACACCTTC. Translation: CASSLIQGLLEGYTF.

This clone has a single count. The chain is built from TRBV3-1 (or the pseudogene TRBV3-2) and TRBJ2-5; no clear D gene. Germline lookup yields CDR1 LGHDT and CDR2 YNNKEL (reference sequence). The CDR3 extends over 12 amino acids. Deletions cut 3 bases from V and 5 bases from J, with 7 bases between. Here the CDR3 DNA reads TGTGCCAGCAGCCAGTCGGAGGAGACCCAGTACTTC. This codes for CASSQSEETQYF.

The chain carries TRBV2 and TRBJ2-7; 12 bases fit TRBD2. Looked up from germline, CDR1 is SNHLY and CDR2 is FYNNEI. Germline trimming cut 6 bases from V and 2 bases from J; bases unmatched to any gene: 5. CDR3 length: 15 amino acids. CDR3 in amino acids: CASSALAGGTYEQYF. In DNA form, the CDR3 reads TGTGCCAGCAGCGCTCTAGCGGGGGGGACCTACGAGCAGTACTTC.

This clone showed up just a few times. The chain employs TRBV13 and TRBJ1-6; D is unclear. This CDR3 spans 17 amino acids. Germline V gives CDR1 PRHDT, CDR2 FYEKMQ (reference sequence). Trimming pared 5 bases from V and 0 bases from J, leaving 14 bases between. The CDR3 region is CASSPRRLSSYNSPLHF. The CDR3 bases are TGTGCCAGCAGCCCCAGGCGCTTAAGCTCCTATAATTCACCCCTCCACTTT. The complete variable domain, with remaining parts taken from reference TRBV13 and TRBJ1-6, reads AAGVIQSPRHLIKEKRETATLKCYPIPRHDTVYWYQQGPGQDPQFLISFYEKMQSDKGSIPDRFSAQQFSDYHSELNMSSLELGDSALYFCASSPRRLSSYNSPLHFGNGTRLTVT.